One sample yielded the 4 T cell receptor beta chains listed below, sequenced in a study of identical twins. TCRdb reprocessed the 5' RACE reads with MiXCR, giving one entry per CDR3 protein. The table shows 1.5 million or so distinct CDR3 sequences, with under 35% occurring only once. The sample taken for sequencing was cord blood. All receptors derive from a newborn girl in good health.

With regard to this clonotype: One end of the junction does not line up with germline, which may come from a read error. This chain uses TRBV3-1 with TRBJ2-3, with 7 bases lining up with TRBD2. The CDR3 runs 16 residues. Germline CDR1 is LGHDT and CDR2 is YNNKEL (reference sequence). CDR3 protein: CASGHSTGTTTDTQYF. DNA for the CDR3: TGTGCCAGCGGCCATTCGACCGGGACTACCACAGATACGCAGTATTTT.

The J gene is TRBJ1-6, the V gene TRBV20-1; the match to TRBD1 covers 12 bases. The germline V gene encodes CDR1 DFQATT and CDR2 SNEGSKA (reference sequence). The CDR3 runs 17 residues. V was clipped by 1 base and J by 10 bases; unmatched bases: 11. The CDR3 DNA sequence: TGCAGTGCTAGAGTAGTTTTTTTGGGGACAGGGGGCTCACCCCTCCACTTT. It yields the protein CSARVVFLGTGGSPLHF.

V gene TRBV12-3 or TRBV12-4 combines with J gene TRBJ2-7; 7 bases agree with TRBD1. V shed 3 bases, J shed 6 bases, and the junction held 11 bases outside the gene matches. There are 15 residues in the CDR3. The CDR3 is CASSFSAGGFGEQYF. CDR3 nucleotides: TGTGCCAGCAGTTTCTCGGCAGGGGGTTTCGGCGAGCAGTACTTC.

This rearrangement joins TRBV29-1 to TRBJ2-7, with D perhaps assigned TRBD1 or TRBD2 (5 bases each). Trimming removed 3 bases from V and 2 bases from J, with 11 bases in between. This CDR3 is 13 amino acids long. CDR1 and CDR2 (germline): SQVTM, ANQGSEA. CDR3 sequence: CSVEAGSPYEQYF. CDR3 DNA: TGCAGCGTTGAGGCAGGGAGCCCCTACGAGCAGTACTTC.